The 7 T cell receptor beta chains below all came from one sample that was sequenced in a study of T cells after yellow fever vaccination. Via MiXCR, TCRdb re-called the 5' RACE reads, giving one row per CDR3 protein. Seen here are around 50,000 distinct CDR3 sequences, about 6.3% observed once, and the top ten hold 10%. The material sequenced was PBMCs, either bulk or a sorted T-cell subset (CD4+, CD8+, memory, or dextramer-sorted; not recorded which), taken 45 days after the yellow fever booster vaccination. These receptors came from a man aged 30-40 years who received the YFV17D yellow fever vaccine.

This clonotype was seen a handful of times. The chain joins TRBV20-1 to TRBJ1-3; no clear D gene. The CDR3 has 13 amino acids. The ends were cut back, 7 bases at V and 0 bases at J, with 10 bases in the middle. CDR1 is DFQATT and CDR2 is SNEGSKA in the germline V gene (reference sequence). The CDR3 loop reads CSVPRHSGNTIYF. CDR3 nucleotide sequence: TGCAGTGTTCCACGCCACTCTGGAAACACCATATATTTT.

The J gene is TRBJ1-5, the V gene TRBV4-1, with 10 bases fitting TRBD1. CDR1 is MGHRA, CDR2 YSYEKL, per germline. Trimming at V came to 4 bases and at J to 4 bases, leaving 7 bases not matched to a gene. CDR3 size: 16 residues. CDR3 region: CASSLLGQGINQPQHF. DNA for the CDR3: TGCGCCAGCAGCCTATTGGGACAGGGGATAAATCAGCCCCAGCATTTT.

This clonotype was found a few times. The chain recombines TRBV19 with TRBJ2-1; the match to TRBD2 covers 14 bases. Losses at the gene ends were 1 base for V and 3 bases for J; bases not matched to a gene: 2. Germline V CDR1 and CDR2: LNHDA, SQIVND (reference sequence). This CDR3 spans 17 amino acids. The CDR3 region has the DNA TGTGCCAGTAGTATAGTAGGGACTAGCGGGGGCTACAATGAGCAGTTCTTC. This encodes CASSIVGTSGGYNEQFF.

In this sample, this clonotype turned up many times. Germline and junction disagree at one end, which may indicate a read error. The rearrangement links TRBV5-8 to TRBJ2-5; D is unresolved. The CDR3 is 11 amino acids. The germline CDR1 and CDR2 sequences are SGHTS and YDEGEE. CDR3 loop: CASSLGAVLSF. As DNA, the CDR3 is TGTGCCAGCAGCTTGGGAGCAGTGTTGTCCTTC.

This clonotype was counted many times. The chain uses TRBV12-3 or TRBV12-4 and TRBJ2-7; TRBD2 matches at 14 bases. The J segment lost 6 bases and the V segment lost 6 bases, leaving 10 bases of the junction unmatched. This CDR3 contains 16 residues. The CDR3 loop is CASREGLAGVGAEQYF. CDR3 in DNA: TGTGCCAGCAGGGAGGGACTAGCGGGAGTAGGGGCCGAGCAGTACTTC.

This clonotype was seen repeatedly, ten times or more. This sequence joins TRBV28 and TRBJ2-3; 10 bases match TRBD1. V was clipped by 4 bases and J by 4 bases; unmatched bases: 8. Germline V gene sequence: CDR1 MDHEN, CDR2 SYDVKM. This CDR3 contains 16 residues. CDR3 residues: CASSSFGQGVSDTQYF. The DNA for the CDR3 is TGTGCCAGCAGTTCCTTCGGACAGGGGGTTTCAGATACGCAGTATTTT.

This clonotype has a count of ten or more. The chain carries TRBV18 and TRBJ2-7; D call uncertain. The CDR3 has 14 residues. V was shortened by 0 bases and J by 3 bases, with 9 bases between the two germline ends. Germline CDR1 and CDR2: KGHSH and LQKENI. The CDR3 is CASSPPGIHYEQYF. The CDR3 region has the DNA TGTGCCAGCTCACCACCCGGAATACACTACGAGCAGTACTTC.